This entry is about one T cell receptor beta chain. What it recognizes is unknown. A clone one base away is much larger, so this may be a read error. Each 20-30 mg portion of unsorted bulk tissue served as the source for co-extraction of RNA and DNA. Starting material of 500 ng total RNA yielded TCR beta cDNA via a constant-region primer. Three nested multiplex PCR rounds of slightly modified ARM-PCR generated TCR beta libraries. A C-beta reverse primer and TRBV1-TRBV30 forward primers served in each of the first two PCR rounds, at 10 cycles apiece. In TCRdb, the multiplex PCR reads were re-called with MiXCR into one record per CDR3 protein. The sample consists of just under 55,000 distinct CDR3 sequences, about three quarters of them appearing once. The V and J ends lost 7 bases and 3 bases respectively, with 18 bases between them. The length of the CDR3 is 15 residues. The sample belongs to a study of tumor-infiltrating lymphocytes in primary liver carcinoma. The wider study: The neoplasms were of stage T1-T3 N0M0, with dimensions of roughly 4.2 to 10 cm across. Roughly 3.65 to 7.5 million productive TCRbeta reads were obtained per sample, with similar numbers across tissue types. General study findings and limits: Tumors reached a significantly greater top-250-clone fraction than blood did (p = 0.039).

The source of this sequence is a middle-aged man with primary liver carcinoma and hepatitis B virus infection. The specimen sequenced was liver tumor tissue from sampling region 2. Subset of the sample: tumor region T2, inferior pole. V is TRBV12-3 or TRBV12-4 and J is TRBJ2-5, with D maybe TRBD2 (6 bases). Here the CDR3 DNA reads TGTGCCAGCATCACCTACCCCGGGAGCGAAGAGACCCAGTACTTC. Its protein is CASITYPGSEETQYF.